This TCR beta chain originates from a study of tissue T cells after allogeneic stem cell transplantation. The protocol was immunoSEQ multiplex PCR, while the TCRdb copy is restricted to in-frame clones and leaves out a portion. The sample yields some 5,000 clones, less than 35% seen once. This clone was picked up a small number of times. Gene names refer to mouse genes. The read terminates 1 residue ahead of where the CDR3 ends, so the germline J gene completes it. This CDR3 comprises 15 residues. V was shortened by 0 bases and J by 5 bases, with 12 bases between the two germline ends. CDR1 is KGHPV, CDR2 FQNQEV, per germline (reference sequence). The time point here: mouse harvest day 14 after allogeneic transplant. Mouse grafts combined 10^7 T-cell-depleted bone marrow cells with 10^6 splenic CD5+ T cells.

The V and J genes are TRBV26 and TRBJ2-5, with a possible D match to TRBD1 (6 bases). Source material: skin. The receptor comes from a female BALB/c mouse given C57BL/6 T cells with graft-versus-host disease after an allogeneic hematopoietic cell transplant. The CDR3 reads CASSLSQGRGDTQYF. CDR3 DNA (partial): TGTGCCAGCAGTCTGTCCCAGGGGAGAGGAGACACCCAGTAC. Drawing the rest from reference TRBV26 and TRBJ2-5, the complete variable domain is NSKVIQTPRYLVKGQGQKAKMRCIPEKGHPVVFWYQQNKNNEFKFLINFQNQEVLQQIDMTEKRFSAECPSNSPCSLEIQSSEAGDSALYLCASSLSQGRGDTQYFGPGTRLLVL.